These 16 T cell receptor beta chains were all obtained from the same sample, sequenced in a study of shared clonotypes between healthy human individuals. Generated by immunoSEQ multiplex PCR, the TCRdb table keeps only in-frame clones and is missing some. The repertoire holds about 1.5 million clones, with 95% to 99% as singletons. Sequences were obtained from naive CD4+ T cells sorted from blood. The subset was: CD45RA+ positively selected. The source is a man younger than 40 in good health.

The chain recombines TRBV10-1 with TRBJ1-1; 11 bases are a match to TRBD1. The V gene's germline CDR1 is WNHNN and CDR2 SYGVQD (reference sequence). With 1 base clipped from V and 6 bases from J, the junction kept 4 bases outside the gene matches. CDR3 length: 15 amino acids. The CDR3 region is CASSEFPGQGAEAFF. The CDR3 DNA is TGCGCCAGCAGTGAGTTCCCGGGACAGGGGGCTGAAGCTTTCTTT.

The rearrangement joins TRBV18 to TRBJ2-1; no firm D call. Trimming took 1 base from V and 7 from J, leaving 5 bases between them. Germline lookup yields CDR1 KGHSH and CDR2 LQKENI. The CDR3 has 12 residues. The CDR3 DNA reads TGTGCCAGCTCACCACTTACAAATGAGCAGTTCTTC. Amino acid sequence: CASSPLTNEQFF.

In its sample, this clone was seen once. The V call is TRBV7-9, the J call TRBJ2-7, with D unresolved. Trimming took off 5 bases at V and 2 bases at J, with 13 bases between the two ends. Germline CDR1 SEHNR, CDR2 FQNEAQ (reference sequence). CDR3 size: 14 residues. The CDR3 is CASSPPVRTYEQYF. The CDR3 nucleotides are TGTGCCAGCAGCCCCCCCGTTAGAACCTACGAGCAGTACTTC.

The V call is TRBV29-1, the J call TRBJ2-1, with no clear D. V dropped 7 bases and J dropped 0 bases, with 16 bases sitting between them. The CDR3 totals 15 residues. The germline V gene has CDR1 SQVTM and CDR2 ANQGSEA. CDR3 sequence (DNA): TGCAGCGCCCGGGCCGGGTCTAGCTCCTACAATGAGCAGTTCTTC. Translated, it gives CSARAGSSSYNEQFF.

The chain has TRBV14 and TRBJ2-7; unclear D gene. Germline V CDR1 and CDR2: SGHDN, FVKESK. The CDR3 is 20 residues long. V was clipped by 3 bases and J by 0 bases, with 27 bases between them. In nucleotides, the CDR3 is TGTGCCAGCAGCCACTCTATGGACGAAGGGCCCCTTCCAAGCTCCTACGAGCAGTACTTC. Amino acids: CASSHSMDEGPLPSSYEQYF.

The CDR3 DNA sequence: TGTGCCAGTAGTATAACACACACCTACGAGCAGTACTTC. This encodes CASSITHTYEQYF. The chain has TRBV19 and TRBJ2-7; D is unresolved. Germline CDR1 is LNHDA and CDR2 is SQIVND (reference sequence). V was trimmed by 2 bases and J by 2 bases, leaving 7 bases between them. This CDR3 comprises 13 residues.

J is TRBJ2-5 and V is TRBV11-2, with 8 bases fitting TRBD2. V shed 5 bases and J 2 bases; nucleotides not matched to a gene: 10. Per the germline V gene, CDR1 is SGHAT and CDR2 is FQNNGV. This CDR3 is 16 amino acids long. The CDR3 DNA follows: TGTGCCAGCAGCCTCAGGACTAGCCGTCGGCAAGAGACCCAGTACTTC. Protein: CASSLRTSRRQETQYF.

The CDR3 sequence: CASSPRPEEGMSTEAFF. The CDR3 DNA reads as TGTGCCAGCAGCCCCCGTCCCGAGGAGGGGATGAGCACTGAAGCTTTCTTT. The chain links TRBV9 to TRBJ1-1; possibly TRBD1 for D (5 bases). This CDR3 region has 17 residues. The V gene lost 4 bases and the J gene lost 4 bases, with 23 bases spanning the gap. The V gene's germline CDR1 is SGDLS and CDR2 YYNGEE. The variable domain in full, completed from reference TRBV9 and TRBJ1-1, reads DSGVTQTPKHLITATGQRVTLRCSPRSGDLSVYWYQQSLDQGLQFLIQYYNGEERAKGNILERFSAQQFPDLHSELNLSSLELGDSALYFCASSPRPEEGMSTEAFFGQGTRLTVV.

The DNA of the CDR3 is TGTGCCAGCAGCTTAGGCGTTAGCGGGAGAGACAATGAGCAGTTCTTC. Protein: CASSLGVSGRDNEQFF. The rearrangement uses TRBV11-3 and TRBJ2-1, with 9 bases aligning to TRBD2. CDR3 length equals 16 residues. J lost 5 bases, V lost 1 base, and 6 bases had no gene match. Germline CDR1 SGHNT, CDR2 YENEEA.

The count of this clone is one. The chain uses TRBV19 and TRBJ2-1; perhaps TRBD1 as D (5 bases). The V gene lost 7 bases and the J gene lost 6 bases, with 13 bases spanning the gap. The CDR3 length is 13 residues. Germline V gene lookup returns CDR1 LNHDA and CDR2 SQIVND (reference sequence). CDR3 DNA sequence: TGTGCCAGTATTTCGAGAAGGGGCAATGAGCAGTTCTTC. Protein: CASISRRGNEQFF. Full variable domain (remainder filled in from reference TRBV19 and TRBJ2-1): DGGITQSPKYLFRKEGQNVTLSCEQNLNHDAMYWYRQDPGQGLRLIYYSQIVNDFQKGDIAEGYSVSREKKESFPLTVTSAQKNPTAFYLCASISRRGNEQFFGPGTRLTVL.

V usage is TRBV5-1 and J usage is TRBJ2-7; 13 nucleotides align to TRBD2. The CDR3 contains 16 residues. Germline lookup yields CDR1 SGHRS and CDR2 YFSETQ. Unmatched junction bases numbered 10, after V lost 4 bases and J lost 6 bases. The CDR3 spells CASSGLAGAHRPEQYF. In DNA, the CDR3 is TGCGCCAGCAGCGGACTAGCGGGAGCACATCGGCCCGAGCAGTACTTC.

CDR3 bases: TGCGCCACCCGGACTGTCCCTAGCACAGATACGCAGTATTTT. Protein sequence: CATRTVPSTDTQYF. The genes are TRBV5-1 and TRBJ2-3, with TRBD2 as a possible D gene (5 bases). Germline lookup yields CDR1 SGHRS and CDR2 YFSETQ. The V and J ends lost 9 bases and 0 bases respectively, with 14 bases between them. The CDR3 totals 14 residues.

The V and J genes are TRBV7-9 and TRBJ2-7; D might be TRBD1 (6 bases). V lost 1 base to trimming and J lost 4 bases, with 8 bases between them. CDR3 size: 13 residues. The germline gives CDR1 SEHNR, CDR2 FQNEAQ (reference sequence). CDR3 sequence: CASSLGGQYEQYF. CDR3 nucleotide sequence: TGTGCCAGCAGCTTAGGGGGACAATACGAGCAGTACTTC.

This clone was recorded only once. The chain is built from TRBV7-9 and TRBJ1-2; tentatively, D is TRBD1 (5 bases). Trimming removed 5 bases at V and 2 bases at J, with 15 bases between. Germline V lookup: CDR1 SEHNR, CDR2 FQNEAQ (reference sequence). There are 15 residues in the CDR3. Here the CDR3 reads CASSQGTLLNYGYTF. In DNA, the CDR3 is TGTGCCAGCAGCCAAGGGACTCTGCTAAACTATGGCTACACCTTC.

This chain uses TRBV27 with TRBJ2-7; tentative D call: TRBD2 (7 bases). Germline V lookup: CDR1 MNHEY, CDR2 SMNVEV (reference sequence). The CDR3 totals 15 residues. Between the trimmed V and J ends, which lost 4 bases and 3 bases, there was a span of 16 bases. CDR3 residues: CASSSRGDILYEQYF. CDR3 nucleotides: TGTGCCAGCAGTTCACGGGGGGACATCCTCTACGAGCAGTACTTC.

This clone was detected only once. The V call is TRBV11-2, the J call TRBJ2-3; TRBD2 might be the D (6 bases). V was clipped by 5 bases and J by 9 bases, with 15 bases between them. The CDR3 has 13 amino acids. Germline loops: CDR1 SGHAT, CDR2 FQNNGV. The CDR3 DNA reads as TGTGCCAGCAGCCCAACAATCCGGGAGACGCAGTATTTT. It specifies CASSPTIRETQYF.